This TCR beta chain is from a study of shared clonotypes between healthy human individuals (dated by TCRdb to the early 2020s). About the study as a whole: The cohort included three men and a couple of women between 18 and 49 years of age. Per donor, three plates each were used for CD4 naive and CD4 memory, two for CD8 naive, and one for CD8 memory. To estimate repertoire size and how much clonotype sharing occurs between individuals, the study deeply sequenced the blood TCR repertoires of several healthy adults. To increase sequencing depth and limit assay-specific biases, TCR repertoire library preparation and sequencing were carried out by different laboratories using diverse techniques. Each donor's leukapheresis produced roughly between about 0.8 and 10 billion PBMCs.

TCR CDR3 regions were amplified from genomic DNA by multiplex PCR using the deep immunoSEQ assay. For each cell subset, the extracted genomic DNA was distributed evenly across all wells of several immunoSEQ 96-well plates, and each plate served as one replicate. For sorted subsets, approximately 190 ng of genomic DNA, equivalent to some 33,000 T cell genomes, went into each replicate PCR. Purified libraries were measured with a Qubit 3.0 fluorometer, size-checked on a Bioanalyzer 2100, and measured again with the KAPA Library Quantification kit. Every immunoSEQ 96-well plate was sequenced on a separate single-read 150-cycle Illumina NextSeq 550 flow cell. Concerning the study's data processing: Because the immunoSEQ output held only junctional sequences and lacked quality scores, the filtering could not match the filtering applied to full-length reads. To assign V/J genes and CDR3, sequences were annotated using PyIR, a Python wrapper for IgBLAST v1.9, with IMGT germline references. Reads with weak V/J assignments (E-value above 1e-6), missing CDR3, stop codons, out-of-frame junctions, or ambiguous translated residues were removed. V3J clonotypes were defined as sequences sharing the same inferred V gene, J gene, and CDR3 amino acid sequence. Percentage overlap between repertoires was computed as shared unique clonotypes divided by the size of the smaller repertoire. Three approaches were used to assess repertoire richness: RTK rarefaction, the Chao1 estimator, and Recon v2.1 estimates of unobserved clonotypes. OLGA was used to compute generation probabilities for all TCRbeta clonotypes that the gDNA method yielded from a few donors. TCRdb holds this immuneACCESS table with in-frame rearrangements only. Some clones are missing; in checked studies, unresolved V genes explain under half, and the rest has no known cause. D and trimming were read from the DNA, whereas the V and J calls and clone size are those reported in that table. The sample table shows approximately 2.5 million clones, and roughly 92% are seen once. The ten largest clones take up over 0.12% of the sample.

The research as a whole found: Pairwise subsampling indicated that sequencing depth was expected to affect the degree of clonotype sharing among donors. Incomplete sequencing was indicated by rarefaction of sorted-subset datasets, despite the large sequencing depth. Only blood was sampled, and tissue TCR repertoires likely differ from those in blood. Naive subsets generally had larger estimated clonotype richness than memory subsets did. Clonotypes shared by all four sorted-subset donors showed higher generation probabilities than non-shared clonotypes. Across four donors, about 5.2% of naive CD4, 3% to 4% of naive CD8, around 2.1% of memory CD4, and about 0.44% of memory CD8 clonotypes were shared. Because the study included only a small number of donors, the genetic and exposure-history diversity represented was limited.

The donors were healthy, HIV-negative adults who had no recently reported acute infections or vaccinations. All donors were Caucasian adults living in Nashville, Tennessee, USA. CD4+ T cells were enriched by magnetic negative selection; naive cells were then positively selected on CD45RA, and the negative fraction formed the memory subset. After blood collection by leukapheresis, PBMCs were isolated using Ficoll-Histopaque density gradient centrifugation and then cryopreserved in the vapor phase of liquid nitrogen. Analytical flow cytometry was used to check the purity and quantity of each magnetically sorted T cell population. Each sorted fraction had its genomic DNA isolated and then quantified by UV absorbance on a Nanodrop 2000c. On this clone: Its binding antigen is unknown. Base quality data are lacking; no much larger clone is found one base away.

Trimming removed 1 base from V and 0 bases from J, leaving 17 bases between the germline ends. CDR3 length: 17 amino acids, cysteine to phenylalanine. Of all the DNA, just the CDR3 is kept, 51 bases in frame from base 1. The germline V gene supplies CDR1 SGHRS and CDR2 YFSETQ. The chain is made from TRBV5-1 and TRBJ2-7; no confident D gene assignment can be made. Sample: naive CD4+ T cells sorted from blood. Explained via the paper, the cell subset or site label denotes: CD45RA+ positively selected. This TCR was sampled from a young man in good health. The nucleotide sequence reads TGCGCCAGCAGCTTGTTTAGCCTCGAGCGCTCCTCCTACGAGCAGTACTTC. Its translation is CASSLFSLERSSYEQYF. Supplemented by the reference TRBV5-1 and TRBJ2-7 proteins around the CDR3, the complete variable domain is KAGVTQTPRYLIKTRGQQVTLSCSPISGHRSVSWYQQTPGQGLQFLFEYFSETQRNKGNFPGRFSGRQFSNSRSEMNVSTLELGDSALYLCASSLFSLERSSYEQYFGPGTRLTVT.